These 31 T cell receptor beta chains share one sample of origin, sequenced in a study of post-analysis software for immune sequencing data. Sequencing libraries made from TCR beta cDNA carried unique molecular identifiers. TCRdb fed the PCR reads into MiXCR, producing one record per CDR3 protein. This table has about 200,000 distinct CDR3 sequences, 29% appearing once. Antigen specificity for these receptors is unknown. Study-level points and caveats: The study found TRBV5-6, TRBV5-1 and TRBV20-1 among about five TRBV segments more frequent in patients than controls.

Sequenced: blood. The receptors here all came from a girl between 2 and 17 years old with multiple sclerosis.

In its sample, this clonotype was seen a few times. The V call is TRBV9, the J call TRBJ2-7, with D possibly being TRBD1 (6 bases). The CDR3 sequence is 13 residues long. Germline V gene sequence: CDR1 SGDLS, CDR2 YYNGEE. V shed 3 bases and J shed 13 bases, with 20 bases lying between them. CDR3 sequence (DNA): TGTGCCAGCAGCGGACCCCTCGGGACACCTACCTACTTC. Translated, it gives CASSGPLGTPTYF.

V and J are TRBV19 and TRBJ2-6; TRBD1 matches at 9 bases. Germline-derived CDR1 and CDR2 are LNHDA and SQIVND (reference sequence). V dropped 1 base and J dropped 0; count of bases not matched to a gene: 10. The CDR3 sequence is 20 residues long. The CDR3 protein is CASSIGYRDRALSGANVLTF. CDR3 DNA sequence: TGTGCCAGTAGTATAGGTTACCGGGACAGGGCTCTCTCTGGGGCCAACGTCCTGACTTTC.

This clonotype has a count of ten or more. The chain's CDR3 is CASSSKKGLAGGPNEQFF. The CDR3 DNA sequence: TGTGCCAGCAGCTCCAAGAAGGGTCTAGCGGGAGGGCCAAATGAGCAGTTCTTC. The chain uses TRBV7-8 and TRBJ2-1; TRBD2 aligns across 12 bases. V lost 4 bases and J lost 7; bases outside the gene matches: 14. The CDR3 spans 18 residues. Germline V CDR1 and CDR2: SGHVS, FQNEAQ.

This rearrangement joins TRBV28 to TRBJ2-1; 11 bases agree with TRBD2. The germline CDR1 and CDR2 sequences are MDHEN and SYDVKM. With 2 bases clipped from V and 7 bases from J, the junction kept 1 base outside the gene matches. This CDR3 is built from 14 residues. The CDR3 loop is CASSLRTSGNEQFF. CDR3 sequence (DNA): TGTGCCAGCAGTTTAAGGACTAGCGGGAATGAGCAGTTCTTC.

A few counts support this clonotype. The chain couples TRBV2 to TRBJ2-5; D is perhaps TRBD1 or TRBD2 (5 bases each). In germline, CDR1 is SNHLY, CDR2 FYNNEI. V lost 6 bases, J lost 5 bases, and 13 bases lay in between. This CDR3 spans 13 amino acids. CDR3 amino acids: CASRGPKRETQYF. For the CDR3, the DNA is TGTGCCAGCAGGGGACCCAAGCGGGAGACCCAGTACTTC.

To note about this clonotype: This may arise from a read error, as a much more abundant clone is one base away. As DNA, the CDR3 is TGCGCCAGCAGCCATTCTCAGGGGCCCGCAGATACGCAGTATTTT. Its protein is CASSHSQGPADTQYF. V gene TRBV4-1 combines with J gene TRBJ2-3; D is possibly TRBD1 (6 bases). The CDR3 extends over 15 amino acids. Germline V gene data show CDR1 as MGHRA and CDR2 as YSYEKL. Trimming removed 3 bases from V and 4 bases from J, with 14 bases in between.

In its sample, this clonotype was seen many times. The V call is TRBV5-1, the J call TRBJ2-7, with 7 bases identical to TRBD1. V dropped 0 bases and J dropped 8; count of bases not matched to a gene: 14. Germline assignment: CDR1 SGHRS and CDR2 YFSETQ. The CDR3 covers 16 residues. CDR3 DNA sequence: TGCGCCAGCAGCTTGGAGGGCCGACAGGGTGCGTCCAAGCAGTACTTC. Translated: CASSLEGRQGASKQYF.

This clonotype was counted at least ten times. The chain employs TRBV20-1 and TRBJ2-7; 7 positions match TRBD2. The V segment lost 5 bases and the J segment 0 bases; nucleotides outside the gene matches: 4. Germline CDR1 DFQATT, CDR2 SNEGSKA (reference sequence). This CDR3 contains 13 residues. The CDR3 region has the DNA TGCAGTGCTGGGGGGGACCTCTCCTACGAGCAGTACTTC. As protein: CSAGGDLSYEQYF.

At least ten counts were recorded for this clonotype. The rearrangement uses TRBV6-6 and TRBJ1-2; TRBD1 matches at 8 bases. There are 13 residues in the CDR3. V trimming: 5 bases; J trimming: 7 bases; junction bases outside the gene matches: 6. Per the germline V gene, CDR1 is MNHNY and CDR2 is SVGAGI (reference sequence). CDR3: CASSPTGAVGYTF. In DNA, the CDR3 is TGTGCCAGCAGTCCGACAGGGGCGGTTGGCTACACCTTC.

A single count supports this clonotype. The CDR3 DNA reads as TGTGCCAGCAGCTTAGCGCGAGGTGAGCAGTACTTC. Protein product: CASSLARGEQYF. This sequence joins TRBV7-8 and TRBJ2-7; no clear D gene. From germline, CDR1 is SGHVS and CDR2 FQNEAQ. This CDR3 comprises 12 residues. V lost 0 bases, J lost 7 bases, and 7 bases lay in between.

The rearrangement joins TRBV3-1 to TRBJ1-1, with no clear D. This CDR3 has 12 amino acids. V was cut by 6 bases and J by 6 bases, with 11 bases left in between. Germline V gene data show CDR1 as LGHDT and CDR2 as YNNKEL (reference sequence). The CDR3 sequence: CASRGWLAEAFF. CDR3 in DNA: TGTGCCAGCAGGGGGTGGCTCGCTGAAGCTTTCTTT.

The table lists this clonotype with a few counts. The chain has TRBV3-1 and TRBJ1-1; D gene unclear. CDR3 length: 14 residues. The ends were cut back, 3 bases at V and 0 bases at J, with 8 bases in the middle. Germline V gene sequence: CDR1 LGHDT, CDR2 YNNKEL (reference sequence). CDR3 protein: CASSHFSMNTEAFF. DNA of the CDR3: TGTGCCAGCAGCCACTTCAGCATGAACACTGAAGCTTTCTTT.

This clonotype was observed many times. The chain couples TRBV7-2 to TRBJ2-1, with 10 bases that match TRBD2. This CDR3 contains 20 residues. V lost 1 base, J lost 1 base, and 13 bases stayed unmatched. The germline V gene has CDR1 SGHTA and CDR2 FQGNSA. In nucleotides, the CDR3 is TGTGCCAGCAGCTTAGGGTTAGCGGGAGGACGGAGTCGATCCTACAATGAGCAGTTCTTC. As protein: CASSLGLAGGRSRSYNEQFF.

This clonotype showed up many times. The chain combines TRBV28 with TRBJ2-1; 7 positions match TRBD2. Germline CDR1 is MDHEN and CDR2 is SYDVKM. The J segment lost 7 bases and the V segment lost 6 bases, leaving 12 bases of the junction unmatched. The CDR3 is 15 amino acids. CDR3 coding DNA: TGTGCCAGCAGCCCTGGGGGGGGAGGTTGGAATGAGCAGTTCTTC. This sequence encodes CASSPGGGGWNEQFF.

The rearrangement joins TRBV7-9 to TRBJ2-5, with 11 bases identical to TRBD1. The CDR3 covers 16 residues. From germline, CDR1 is SEHNR and CDR2 FQNEAQ (reference sequence). Losses at the gene ends were 2 bases for V and 3 bases for J; bases not matched to a gene: 5. In nucleotides, the CDR3 is TGTGCCAGCAGCTTAACCGGGACAGGGGGAGAAGAGACCCAGTACTTC. Translated: CASSLTGTGGEETQYF.

In its sample, this clonotype was seen many times. The chain recombines TRBV16 with TRBJ2-1; no firm D call. The CDR3 runs to 12 residues. Trimming cost V 5 bases and J 5 bases, with 7 bases left between them. Germline CDR1 is KGHSY and CDR2 is FQNENV. For the CDR3, the DNA is TGTGCCAGCAGCTTACTGAACAATGAGCAGTTCTTC. This encodes CASSLLNNEQFF. The whole variable domain, remainder taken from reference TRBV16 and TRBJ2-1, is GEEVAQTPKHLVRGEGQKAKLYCAPIKGHSYVFWYQQVLKNEFKFLISFQNENVFDETGMPKERFSAKCLPNSPCSLEIQATKLEDSAVYFCASSLLNNEQFFGPGTRLTVL.

V is TRBV9 and J is TRBJ2-3; a possible D gene is TRBD2 (6 bases). V lost 0 bases, J lost 1 base, and 9 bases lay in between. Per germline, CDR1 SGDLS and CDR2 YYNGEE. The length of the CDR3 is 15 residues. This chain's CDR3 is CASSVEASGTDTQYF. The CDR3 nucleotides are TGTGCCAGCAGCGTAGAGGCTAGCGGCACAGATACGCAGTATTTT.

This clonotype has just a few counts. The chain recombines TRBV14 with TRBJ2-1; 13 nucleotides agree with TRBD2. The CDR3 length is 18 residues. V shed 6 bases, J shed 1 base, and the junction held 9 bases outside the gene matches. Germline-derived CDR1 and CDR2 are SGHDN and FVKESK. The CDR3 DNA sequence: TGTGCCAGCAGACAGGGACTAGCGGGGTCAACATCCTACAATGAGCAGTTCTTC. Translation gives CASRQGLAGSTSYNEQFF.

In the case of this clonotype: Since a much larger clone is just one base distant, this may be a read error. CDR3 in amino acids: CASSSSGVSSYERYF. The CDR3 DNA sequence: TGCGCCAGCAGCTCCTCCGGGGTAAGCTCCTACGAGCGGTACTTC. The chain couples TRBV5-1 to TRBJ2-7; D is perhaps TRBD2 (5 bases). Germline loops: CDR1 SGHRS, CDR2 YFSETQ. The CDR3 is made up of 15 amino acids.

The V call is TRBV12-3 or TRBV12-4, the J call TRBJ2-5; TRBD2 is a possible D gene (6 bases). V was cut by 6 bases and J by 5 bases, with 16 bases left in between. The CDR3 length is 14 residues. CDR3 in DNA: TGTGCCAGCAGCACGGGGGACCCCAGGGAGACCCAGTACTTC. This translates into CASSTGDPRETQYF.

There are many counts of this clonotype. The chain joins TRBV20-1 to TRBJ2-3, with a possible D match to TRBD2 (5 bases). This CDR3 is built from 16 residues. The germline CDR1 and CDR2 sequences are DFQATT and SNEGSKA (reference sequence). Trimming shortened V by 1 base and J by 4 bases, and 18 bases separated the two germline ends. The DNA of the CDR3 is TGCAGTGCTAGAGTATATCGGGGTATAACCGCAGATACGCAGTATTTT. It specifies CSARVYRGITADTQYF.

V usage is TRBV6-2 or TRBV6-3 and J usage is TRBJ2-7; unclear D gene. Germline V gene lookup returns CDR1 MNHEY and CDR2 SVGEGT. The V gene lost 0 bases and the J gene lost 7 bases, with 13 bases spanning the gap. CDR3 size: 14 residues. The CDR3 DNA reads as TGTGCCAGCAGTTACTCCTTTTTGACCAATGAGCAGTACTTC. Its protein product is CASSYSFLTNEQYF.

About this clonotype: This may be a read error, as it is one base from a much larger clone. J is TRBJ1-1 and V is TRBV12-3 or TRBV12-4; TRBD1 agrees at 9 bases. The CDR3 is 14 amino acids. V lost 5 bases, J lost 6 bases, and 7 bases stayed unmatched. The CDR3 is CASSPQGAGAEAFF. In DNA, the CDR3 is TGTGCCAGCAGTCCACAGGGGGCCGGGGCTGAAGCTTTCTTT.

J is TRBJ2-3 and V is TRBV7-9; possible D gene TRBD2, 6 bases. Trimming removed 5 bases from V and 1 base from J, with 16 bases in between. The germline V gene has CDR1 SEHNR and CDR2 FQNEAQ (reference sequence). The CDR3 has 16 amino acids. The DNA of the CDR3 is TGTGCCAGCAGCCTCCAGGGCGGGACTGGCACAGATACGCAGTATTTT. Amino acids: CASSLQGGTGTDTQYF.

As to this clonotype: A much larger clone differs by one base, so this may be a read error. CDR3 coding DNA: TGCAGTGCTAGCGGCTTGTCGGGCCCGGAGGCCTACGAGCAGTACTTC. Its protein is CSASGLSGPEAYEQYF. V usage is TRBV20-1 and J usage is TRBJ2-4; perhaps TRBD2 as D (5 bases). The J call is in doubt because the DNA end fits TRBJ2-7 better. The CDR3 is made up of 16 amino acids. Germline V gives CDR1 DFQATT, CDR2 SNEGSKA (reference sequence).

The chain employs TRBV2 and TRBJ2-3; no reliable D call. The germline gives CDR1 SNHLY, CDR2 FYNNEI. The CDR3 is made up of 13 amino acids. V lost 8 bases to trimming and J lost 4 bases, with 13 bases between them. CDR3 protein: CASSTAIADTQYF. Written as DNA, the CDR3 is TGTGCCAGCTCGACTGCTATCGCAGATACGCAGTATTTT.

This clonotype was observed at least ten times. The V call is TRBV4-1, the J call TRBJ2-7; the match to TRBD2 covers 9 bases. This CDR3 is built from 16 residues. Looked up from germline, CDR1 is MGHRA and CDR2 is YSYEKL. Trimming at V came to 4 bases and at J to 1 base, leaving 8 bases not matched to a gene. The CDR3 region is CASSPLVAGASYEQYF. The CDR3 DNA reads as TGCGCCAGCAGCCCACTCGTAGCGGGGGCGTCCTACGAGCAGTACTTC.

This clonotype was recorded at least ten times. The gene calls are TRBV29-1 and TRBJ1-1; D gene unclear. V dropped 2 bases and J dropped 1 base, with 8 bases sitting between them. Germline V gene lookup returns CDR1 SQVTM and CDR2 ANQGSEA. The CDR3 extends over 13 amino acids. The DNA of the CDR3 is TGCAGCGTTGAAAGGCCCTGGAACACTGAAGCTTTCTTT. Its translation is CSVERPWNTEAFF.

Turning to this clonotype: Being one base from a much bigger clone, this may be a read error. The V call is TRBV20-1, the J call TRBJ2-1, with 15 bases lining up with TRBD2. This CDR3 contains 17 residues. The trim removed 5 bases at V and 10 bases at J, leaving 15 bases unmatched. Germline CDR1 DFQATT, CDR2 SNEGSKA (reference sequence). The CDR3 sequence is CSALKPGTSGGSDEQFF. The CDR3 nucleotides read TGCAGTGCTCTGAAGCCCGGGACTAGCGGGGGGAGCGACGAGCAGTTCTTC.

Turning to this clonotype: A read error may explain this, as a much larger clone is one base away. The DNA for the CDR3 is TGTGCCAGCACGACTAGGCGGGAGCGTGAGCAGTACTTC. Translation: CASTTRREREQYF. The chain links TRBV28 to TRBJ2-5; 7 bases agree with TRBD2. The CDR3 has 13 residues. Germline V gene lookup returns CDR1 MDHEN and CDR2 SYDVKM. Trimming at V came to 7 bases and at J to 11 bases, leaving 13 bases not matched to a gene.

The V call is TRBV20-1, the J call TRBJ2-1, with TRBD2 matching 16 bases. The germline V gene encodes CDR1 DFQATT and CDR2 SNEGSKA (reference sequence). Germline trimming cut 2 bases from V and 3 bases from J; bases unmatched to any gene: 4. This CDR3 spans 17 amino acids. CDR3 protein: CSARSGLAGGHYNEQFF. The CDR3 DNA follows: TGCAGTGCTAGATCGGGACTAGCGGGGGGGCACTACAATGAGCAGTTCTTC.